Given below is one TCR beta chain in context. Its antigen remains unidentified. Base quality data are lacking; no much larger clone is found one base away. These data belong to a study of blood T cell repertoires in COVID-19 (dated by TCRdb to about 2020). About the investigation overall: Samples covering the acute and convalescent phases of COVID-19 were provided by collaborators in the United States, Italy and Spain. The material from the prospective study consisted of cDNA or gDNA derived from T cells, B-cell-depleted T cells, or PBMCs. Deeply sampled blood TCRbeta repertoires from subjects exposed to, actively infected with, or recovered from COVID-19 were included in the dataset. The repertoires were released in a freely available public database meant as a resource for research on the immune response to SARS-CoV-2. Samples came from the ongoing ImmuneRACE study (first 160 participants) plus 1,254 subjects from 6 global collaborators. The sample metadata nearly always contained a de-identified subject ID, COVID-19 status, age in years and sex. Where available, HLA class I and class II types were obtained from metadata supplied by the sample provider rather than from assay-based typing.

The immunoSEQ Assay, a bias-controlled multiplex PCR, was used to amplify TCRbeta CDR3 regions from genomic DNA. Under the source paper's analysis protocol: Nucleated cell counts per sample were estimated from amplification of reference gene primers within the assay. To quantify the absolute abundance of each unique TCRbeta CDR3 rearrangement, sequence reads were collapsed and filtered. For each sample, productive Simpson clonality was calculated by taking the square root of Simpson's diversity index across productive rearrangements. TCRdb stores this immuneACCESS table with in-frame sequences only. Part of the clones is absent; in the studies checked, under half of the shortfall reflects unresolved V genes, and no reason is known for the rest. The DNA was the basis for D and trimming; V, J and clone size are from that table. The sample contains hundreds of thousands of clones, roughly 89% of them found a single time. The ten largest clones add up to 3% to 4% of the sample.

From the cysteine through the phenylalanine, the CDR3 covers 13 amino acids. Only CDR3 DNA remains: 39 bases, in frame from the first base. The CDR1 and CDR2 encoded by the germline V gene are MNHEY and SVGAGI. V sheds 6 bases and J sheds 6 bases, leaving 12 bases between their ends. Participants in the prospective study were enrolled through a virtual design, were aged 18 to 89 years, and lived in 24 United States geographic areas. In the prospective study, participants were assigned to cohorts based on the clinical history participants reported in a screening survey and a study questionnaire. Each participant in the prospective study had whole blood, serum and a nasopharyngeal or oropharyngeal swab collected by mobile phlebotomists. Participants in the prospective study had the option to provide additional blood draws and questionnaires over a roughly 2-month period. Blood samples from the prospective study were shipped frozen or at room temperature prior to DNA extraction.

The study at large found these results: The amount of clinical and demographic metadata varied by source and participant and was provided uncurated.

The receptor was isolated from a woman younger than 45 with acute COVID-19. The rearrangement joined TRBV6-5 to TRBJ1-5; the D region possibly corresponds to TRBD1 (5 bases align). The sample was PBMCs or T cells enriched from blood (not recorded which). The CDR3 amino acid sequence is: CASRAGYRQPQHF. The DNA sequence is TGTGCCAGCAGAGCAGGGTATCGTCAGCCCCAGCATTTT.